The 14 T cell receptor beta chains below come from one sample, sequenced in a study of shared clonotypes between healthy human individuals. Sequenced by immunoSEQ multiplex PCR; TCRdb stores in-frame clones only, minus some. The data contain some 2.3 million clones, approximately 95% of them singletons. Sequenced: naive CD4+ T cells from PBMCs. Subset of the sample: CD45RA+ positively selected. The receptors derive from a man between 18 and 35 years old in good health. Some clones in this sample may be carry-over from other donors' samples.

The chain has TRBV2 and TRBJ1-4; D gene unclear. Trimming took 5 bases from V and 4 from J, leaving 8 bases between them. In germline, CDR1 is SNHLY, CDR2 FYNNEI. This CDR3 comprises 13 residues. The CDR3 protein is CASSPDYNEKLFF. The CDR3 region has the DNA TGTGCCAGCAGTCCGGACTATAATGAAAAACTGTTTTTT.

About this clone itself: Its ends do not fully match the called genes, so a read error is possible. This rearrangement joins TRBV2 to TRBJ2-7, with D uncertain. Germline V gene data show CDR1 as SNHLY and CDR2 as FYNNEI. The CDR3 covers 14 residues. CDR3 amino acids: CASRPVESSHEQYF. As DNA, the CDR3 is TGTGCCAGCAGGCCAGTGGAGTCCTCCCACGAGCAGTACTTC.

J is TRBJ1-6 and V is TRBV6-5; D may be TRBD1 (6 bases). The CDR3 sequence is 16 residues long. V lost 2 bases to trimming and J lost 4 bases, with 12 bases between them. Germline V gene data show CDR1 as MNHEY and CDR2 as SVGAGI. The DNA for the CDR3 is TGTGCCAGCAGTTACACGTCACAGGGTTATAATTCACCCCTCCACTTT. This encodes CASSYTSQGYNSPLHF.

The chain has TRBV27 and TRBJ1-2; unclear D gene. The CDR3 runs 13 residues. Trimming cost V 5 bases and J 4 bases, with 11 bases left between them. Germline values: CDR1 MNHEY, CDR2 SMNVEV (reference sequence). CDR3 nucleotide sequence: TGTGCCAGCAGTCCCTCAGCGGTCTATGGCTACACCTTC. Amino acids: CASSPSAVYGYTF.

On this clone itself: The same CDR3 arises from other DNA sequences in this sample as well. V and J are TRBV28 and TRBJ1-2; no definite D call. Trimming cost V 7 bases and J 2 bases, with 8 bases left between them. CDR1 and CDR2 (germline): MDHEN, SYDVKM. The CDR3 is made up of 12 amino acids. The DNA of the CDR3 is TGTGCCAGCACCCAGGTCAACTATGGCTACACCTTC. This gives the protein CASTQVNYGYTF.

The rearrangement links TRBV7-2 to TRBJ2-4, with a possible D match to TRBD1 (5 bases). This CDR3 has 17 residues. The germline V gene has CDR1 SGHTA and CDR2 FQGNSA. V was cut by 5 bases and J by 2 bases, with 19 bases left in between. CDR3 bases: TGTGCCAGCAGCCCTCAGCAGGGCCTACCGACCAAAAACATTCAGTACTTC. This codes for CASSPQQGLPTKNIQYF.

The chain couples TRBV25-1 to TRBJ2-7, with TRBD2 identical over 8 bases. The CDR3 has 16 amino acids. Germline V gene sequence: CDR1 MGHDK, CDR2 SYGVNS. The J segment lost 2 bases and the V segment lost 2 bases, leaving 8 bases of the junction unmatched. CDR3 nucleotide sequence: TGTGCCAGCAGTGAAGGCGGGCTAGCGGGCGCCTACGAGCAGTACTTC. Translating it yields CASSEGGLAGAYEQYF.

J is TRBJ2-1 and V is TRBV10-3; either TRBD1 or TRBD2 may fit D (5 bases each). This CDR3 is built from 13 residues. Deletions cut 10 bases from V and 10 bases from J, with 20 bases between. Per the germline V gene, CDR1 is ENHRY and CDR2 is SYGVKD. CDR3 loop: CATGFRVGGEQFF. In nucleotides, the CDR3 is TGTGCCACGGGGTTCAGGGTAGGCGGCGAGCAGTTCTTC.

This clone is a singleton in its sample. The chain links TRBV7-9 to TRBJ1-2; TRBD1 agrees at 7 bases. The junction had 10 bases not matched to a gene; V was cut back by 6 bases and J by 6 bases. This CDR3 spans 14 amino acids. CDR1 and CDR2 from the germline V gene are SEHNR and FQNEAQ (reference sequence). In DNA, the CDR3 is TGTGCCAGCAGGTCATCGGGACAGCCCAATGGCTACACCTTC. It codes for CASRSSGQPNGYTF.

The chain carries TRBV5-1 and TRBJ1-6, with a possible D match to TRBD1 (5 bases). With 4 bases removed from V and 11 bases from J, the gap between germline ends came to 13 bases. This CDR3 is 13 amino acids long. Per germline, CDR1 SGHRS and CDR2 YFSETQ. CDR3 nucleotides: TGCGCCAGCAGCCTCGGGACGGCAGCACCCCTCCACTTT. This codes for CASSLGTAAPLHF.

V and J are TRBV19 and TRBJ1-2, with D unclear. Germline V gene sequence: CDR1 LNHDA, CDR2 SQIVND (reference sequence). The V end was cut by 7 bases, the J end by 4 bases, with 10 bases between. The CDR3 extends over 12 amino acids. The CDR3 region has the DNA TGTGCCAGTACCTCGACGATCTATGGCTACACCTTC. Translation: CASTSTIYGYTF.

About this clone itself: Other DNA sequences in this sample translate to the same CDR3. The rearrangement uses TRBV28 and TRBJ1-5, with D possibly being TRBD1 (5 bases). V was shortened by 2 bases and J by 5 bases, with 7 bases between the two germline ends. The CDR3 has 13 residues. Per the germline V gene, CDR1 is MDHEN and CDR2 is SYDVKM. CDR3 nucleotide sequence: TGTGCCAGCAGTTTAACAGGCCATCAGCCCCAGCATTTT. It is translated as CASSLTGHQPQHF.

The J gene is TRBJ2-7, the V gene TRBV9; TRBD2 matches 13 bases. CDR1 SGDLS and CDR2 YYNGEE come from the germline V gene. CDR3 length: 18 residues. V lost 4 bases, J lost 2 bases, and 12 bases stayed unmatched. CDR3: CASSPRGLAGTSPYEQYF. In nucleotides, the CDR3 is TGTGCCAGCAGCCCTAGGGGACTAGCGGGAACGTCCCCCTACGAGCAGTACTTC.

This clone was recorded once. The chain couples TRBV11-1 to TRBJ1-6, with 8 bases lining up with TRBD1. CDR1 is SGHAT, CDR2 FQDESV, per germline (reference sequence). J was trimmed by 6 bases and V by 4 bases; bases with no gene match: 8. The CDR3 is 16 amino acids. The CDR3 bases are TGTGCCAGCAGCTCCCACGGACAGGGAGGTAATTCACCCCTCCACTTT. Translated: CASSSHGQGGNSPLHF.